Below, 2 T cell receptor beta chains from the same sample are listed, as sequenced in a study of T cells in Graves' hyperthyroidism and ophthalmopathy. The TCR beta CDR3 regions underwent amplification using RNA transcripts as the source. HTBI primers were employed in a first-round RT-PCR of the TCR CDR3. One entry per CDR3 protein, called by TCRdb with MiXCR from the multiplex PCR reads. The table has about 360,000 distinct CDR3 sequences, 20% to 30% seen once; the top ten hold roughly 70%. The material sequenced was blood. These receptors all stem from a man in his fifties or sixties with Graves' hyperthyroidism.

The chain links TRBV12-3 or TRBV12-4 to TRBJ2-2, with 10 nucleotides matching TRBD1. V lost 8 bases and J lost 3; bases outside the gene matches: 3. The CDR3 consists of 14 residues. In DNA, the CDR3 is TGTGCCAGCGACAGGGGGCGCGACACCGGGGAGCTGTTTTTT. Amino acids: CASDRGRDTGELFF.

This clonotype was picked up one time. The chain carries TRBV3-1 and TRBJ2-1; 13 nucleotides agree with TRBD2. This CDR3 comprises 17 residues. CDR1 LGHDT and CDR2 YNNKEL come from the germline V gene (reference sequence). V was clipped by 5 bases and J by 6 bases; unmatched bases: 10. DNA for the CDR3: TGTGCCAGCAGCGGAGGGACTAGCGGGACAACATTCAATGAGCAGTTCTTC. Its translation is CASSGGTSGTTFNEQFF.